The rows below give T cell receptor beta chains drawn from one sample of a study of response to subunit inactivated influenza vaccine. Via MiXCR, TCRdb re-called the RT-PCR reads, giving one row per CDR3 protein. The table records a few hundred thousand distinct CDR3 sequences, approximately 20% of them present only once. The sequences come from PBMCs from blood, collected about 20 months after vaccination. These TCRs come from a man aged 45 to 70 who received an inactivated influenza vaccine. Each CDR3 is given with its conserved first and last residue. The order of the fields is D gene, V gene, J gene, clone size, CDR3 DNA, CDR3 protein. The D gene is left open where the match is weak. Size is omitted from some rows. Given values are once, few, many or a class for expanded clones.

d_gene: -; v_gene: TRBV11-2; j_gene: TRBJ2-1; abundance: -; CDR3nt: TGTGCCAGCAGCCCCCATAGGGATGAGCAGTTCTTC; CDR3aa: CASSPHRDEQFF
d_gene: TRBD1; v_gene: TRBV6-1; j_gene: TRBJ1-2; abundance: few; CDR3nt: TGTGCCAGCAGTAGCGCGACAGGGACCGCTCGGTATGGCTACACCTTC; CDR3aa: CASSSATGTARYGYTF
d_gene: TRBD1; v_gene: TRBV11-1; j_gene: TRBJ2-1; abundance: -; CDR3nt: TGTGCCAGCAGCTTAGTACCTCAGGGGGATGAGCAGTTCTTC; CDR3aa: CASSLVPQGDEQFF
d_gene: -; v_gene: TRBV5-1; j_gene: TRBJ1-2; abundance: many; CDR3nt: TGCGCCAGCAGCTTGGCCCTCGAGGGGAGTCGGGGCTACACCTTC; CDR3aa: CASSLALEGSRGYTF
d_gene: TRBD2; v_gene: TRBV7-3; j_gene: TRBJ2-1; abundance: -; CDR3nt: TGTGCCAGCAGCTTAATAGAGCGGGGTACCTACAATGAGCAGTTCTTC; CDR3aa: CASSLIERGTYNEQFF
d_gene: -; v_gene: TRBV20-1; j_gene: TRBJ1-6; abundance: -; CDR3nt: TGCAGTGCCAACGGTGGAGCTACAGGGAATAATTCACCCCTCCACTTT; CDR3aa: CSANGGATGNNSPLHF
d_gene: TRBD1; v_gene: TRBV12-3/TRBV12-4; j_gene: TRBJ2-5; abundance: few; CDR3nt: TGTGCCAGCAGCATTCAGGGGGCCCAAGAGACCCAGTACTTC; CDR3aa: CASSIQGAQETQYF
d_gene: -; v_gene: TRBV7-2; j_gene: TRBJ1-2; abundance: many; CDR3nt: TGTGCCAGCAGCCCGGCGGCGGGTGGGTTTAAGGGCTACACCTTC; CDR3aa: CASSPAAGGFKGYTF
d_gene: TRBD1; v_gene: TRBV27; j_gene: TRBJ1-2; abundance: -; CDR3nt: TGTGCCAGCAGTATGACAGGGTGGAATGGCTACACCTTC; CDR3aa: CASSMTGWNGYTF
d_gene: -; v_gene: TRBV20-1; j_gene: TRBJ2-1; abundance: -; CDR3nt: TGCAGTGCTACTTCCCAAGTCTCCTACAATGAGCAGTTCTTC; CDR3aa: CSATSQVSYNEQFF
d_gene: -; v_gene: TRBV7-3; j_gene: TRBJ2-7; abundance: many; CDR3nt: TGTGCCAGCAGCCCGGGACACTCCTCCTACGAGCAGTACTTC; CDR3aa: CASSPGHSSYEQYF
d_gene: -; v_gene: TRBV28; j_gene: TRBJ2-3; abundance: few; CDR3nt: TGTGCCAGCAGTTTCTCTCTAGCCCCAGATACGCAGTATTTT; CDR3aa: CASSFSLAPDTQYF
d_gene: TRBD1; v_gene: TRBV20-1; j_gene: TRBJ1-1; abundance: few; CDR3nt: TGCAGTGCTAGAGAGACAGGGGGCAGGGCTGAAGCTTTCTTT; CDR3aa: CSARETGGRAEAFF
d_gene: TRBD2; v_gene: TRBV20-1; j_gene: TRBJ2-7; abundance: few; CDR3nt: TGCAGTGCTAGAGCCCCGGACCGGGCTAGCGGGGGTAACGAGCAGTACTTC; CDR3aa: CSARAPDRASGGNEQYF
d_gene: TRBD1; v_gene: TRBV4-2; j_gene: TRBJ2-7; abundance: -; CDR3nt: TGTGCCAGCAGCCAAGCGGTTGAGGGGGCAAGTGAGCAGTACTTC; CDR3aa: CASSQAVEGASEQYF
d_gene: -; v_gene: TRBV7-9; j_gene: TRBJ1-4; abundance: few; CDR3nt: TGTGCCAGCAGCAGTGGTACCCATGGTGAAAAACTGTTTTTT; CDR3aa: CASSSGTHGEKLFF
d_gene: -; v_gene: TRBV3-1; j_gene: TRBJ1-1; abundance: -; CDR3nt: TGTGCCAGCAGCCAGTCGTACAGGGTTGTGGACACTGAAGCTTTCTTT; CDR3aa: CASSQSYRVVDTEAFF
d_gene: -; v_gene: TRBV4-3; j_gene: TRBJ1-6; abundance: -; CDR3nt: TGCGCCAGCAGCCAAGGGTGGACAGCCCGCAGTTCCTATAATTCACCCCTCCACTTT; CDR3aa: CASSQGWTARSSYNSPLHF